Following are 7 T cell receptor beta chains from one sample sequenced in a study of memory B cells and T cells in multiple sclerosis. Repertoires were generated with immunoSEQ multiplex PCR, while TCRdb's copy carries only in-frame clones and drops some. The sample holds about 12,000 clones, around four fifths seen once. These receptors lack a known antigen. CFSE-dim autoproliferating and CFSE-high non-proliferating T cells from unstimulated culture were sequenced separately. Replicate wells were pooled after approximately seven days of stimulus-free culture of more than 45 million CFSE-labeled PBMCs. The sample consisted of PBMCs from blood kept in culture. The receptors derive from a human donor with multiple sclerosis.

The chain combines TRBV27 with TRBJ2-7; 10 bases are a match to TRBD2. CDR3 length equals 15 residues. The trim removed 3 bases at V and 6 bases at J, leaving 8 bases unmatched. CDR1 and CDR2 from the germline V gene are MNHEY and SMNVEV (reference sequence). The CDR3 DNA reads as TGTGCCAGCAGTTTTCTAGCGGGAGAATTATCCGAGCAGTACTTC. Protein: CASSFLAGELSEQYF.

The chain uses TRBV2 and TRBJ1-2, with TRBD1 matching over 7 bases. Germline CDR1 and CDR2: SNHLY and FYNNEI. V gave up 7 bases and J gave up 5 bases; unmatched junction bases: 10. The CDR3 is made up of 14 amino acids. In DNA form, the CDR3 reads TGTGCCAGCACCAGACAGGGAGTAGGATATGGCTACACCTTC. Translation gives CASTRQGVGYGYTF. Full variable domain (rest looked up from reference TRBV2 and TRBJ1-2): EPEVTQTPSHQVTQMGQEVILRCVPISNHLYFYWYRQILGQKVEFLVSFYNNEISEKSEIFDDQFSVERPDGSNFTLKIRSTKLEDSAMYFCASTRQGVGYGYTFGSGTRLTVV.

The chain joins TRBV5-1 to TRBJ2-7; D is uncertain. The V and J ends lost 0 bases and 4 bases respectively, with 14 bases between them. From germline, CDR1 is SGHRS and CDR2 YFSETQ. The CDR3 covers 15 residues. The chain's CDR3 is CASSLEDPPRYEQYF. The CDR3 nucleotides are TGCGCCAGCAGCTTGGAGGATCCGCCTCGGTACGAGCAGTACTTC.

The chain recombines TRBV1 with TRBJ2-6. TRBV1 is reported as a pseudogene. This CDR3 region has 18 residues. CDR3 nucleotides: TGCACCAGCAGGCGTCTTGGTTTGTGCACAAGTCGGGCCAACGTCCTGACTTTC. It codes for CTSRRLGLCTSRANVLTF.

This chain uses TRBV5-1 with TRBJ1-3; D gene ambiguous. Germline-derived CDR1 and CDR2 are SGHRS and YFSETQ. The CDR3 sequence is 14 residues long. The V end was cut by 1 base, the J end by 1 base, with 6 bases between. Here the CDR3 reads CASSLWASGNTIYF. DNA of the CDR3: TGCGCCAGCAGCTTGTGGGCGTCTGGAAACACCATATATTTT.

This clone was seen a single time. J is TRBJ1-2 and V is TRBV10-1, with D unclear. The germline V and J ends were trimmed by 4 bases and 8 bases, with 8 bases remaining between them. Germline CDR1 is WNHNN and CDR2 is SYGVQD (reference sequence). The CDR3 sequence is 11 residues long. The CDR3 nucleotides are TGCGCCAGCAGTGGAGGAAAGGGCTACACCTTC. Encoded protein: CASSGGKGYTF.

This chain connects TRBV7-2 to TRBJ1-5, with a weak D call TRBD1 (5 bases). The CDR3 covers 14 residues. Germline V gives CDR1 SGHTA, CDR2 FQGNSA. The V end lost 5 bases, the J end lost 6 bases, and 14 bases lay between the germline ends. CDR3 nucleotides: TGTGCCAGCAGCCCCCGTGGGGGGATTCAGCCCCAGCATTTT. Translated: CASSPRGGIQPQHF.